This TCR beta chain emerged from a study of long-term antiretroviral therapy in people with HIV. At the survey level, the v3.0 immunoSEQ assay was run. The table came from immunoSEQ multiplex PCR; TCRdb's copy has only in-frame clones and leaves some out. The sample includes over 30,000 clones, around 79% of them seen just once. In its sample, this clone was seen a few times. The V gene lost 0 bases and the J gene lost 4 bases, with 10 bases spanning the gap. The CDR3 totals 14 residues. Looked up from germline, CDR1 is LGHNA and CDR2 is YSLEER. The TCR sequence derives from a man between 18 and 35 years old with HIV. The chain links TRBV4-3 to TRBJ2-7; TRBD1 might be the D (5 bases). Material: unsorted PBMCs, obtained 0.6 years after starting antiretroviral therapy. The CDR3 spells CASSQDQGWYEQYF. The CDR3 region has the DNA TGCGCCAGCAGCCAAGATCAGGGATGGTACGAGCAGTACTTC.